This TCR beta chain stems from a study of chemoradiotherapy in HPV16-positive cancers. Assay: immunoSEQ multiplex PCR; the TCRdb copy retains only in-frame clones and omits some. The sample records a few thousand clones, 70% to 75% being singletons. Details on this clone: Its antigen is still unknown.

Study-wide results and limits: During treatment, candidate HPV-specific clones and E7-related motifs expanded in tumor. For HPV16-positive patients, expanding HPV-responsive T cells associated with longer recurrence-free survival.

The ends lost 1 base at V and 1 base at J; junction bases unmatched: 3. This CDR3 is 16 amino acids long. Per the germline V gene, CDR1 is SGHRS and CDR2 is YFSETQ. This clonotype was obtained from a human donor with HPV-associated anogenital cancer. This chain connects TRBV5-1 to TRBJ2-5, with TRBD1 matching over 11 bases. Sequenced here: tumor tissue, sampled from a patient who underwent chemoradiotherapy. CDR3 in amino acids: CASSLWTGGFQETQYF. The CDR3 DNA reads as TGCGCCAGCAGCTTGTGGACAGGGGGCTTCCAAGAGACCCAGTACTTC.